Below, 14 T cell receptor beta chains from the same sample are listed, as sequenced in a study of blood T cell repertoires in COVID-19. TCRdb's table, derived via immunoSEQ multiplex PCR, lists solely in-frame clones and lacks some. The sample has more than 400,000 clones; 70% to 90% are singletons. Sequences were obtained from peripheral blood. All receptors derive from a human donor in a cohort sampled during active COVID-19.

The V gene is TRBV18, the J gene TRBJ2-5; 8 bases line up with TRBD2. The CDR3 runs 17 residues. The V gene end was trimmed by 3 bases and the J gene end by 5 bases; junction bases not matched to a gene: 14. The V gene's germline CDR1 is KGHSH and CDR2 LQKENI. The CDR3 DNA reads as TGTGCCAGCTCACCGAACCTAGCGGGCAGACGAGGGGAGACCCAGTACTTC. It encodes CASSPNLAGRRGETQYF.

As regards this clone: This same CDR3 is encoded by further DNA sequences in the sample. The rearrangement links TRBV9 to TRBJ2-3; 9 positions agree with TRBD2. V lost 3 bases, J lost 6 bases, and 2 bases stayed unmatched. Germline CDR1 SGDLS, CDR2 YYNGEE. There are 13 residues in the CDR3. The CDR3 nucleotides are TGTGCCAGCAGCGCCGGACTAGCGGATACGCAGTATTTT. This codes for CASSAGLADTQYF.

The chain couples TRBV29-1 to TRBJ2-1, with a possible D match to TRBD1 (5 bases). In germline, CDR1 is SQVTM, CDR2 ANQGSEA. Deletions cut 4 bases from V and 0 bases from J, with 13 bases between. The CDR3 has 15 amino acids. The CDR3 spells CSVARQGSSYNEQFF. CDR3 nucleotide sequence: TGCAGCGTTGCCCGGCAGGGCAGCTCCTACAATGAGCAGTTCTTC.

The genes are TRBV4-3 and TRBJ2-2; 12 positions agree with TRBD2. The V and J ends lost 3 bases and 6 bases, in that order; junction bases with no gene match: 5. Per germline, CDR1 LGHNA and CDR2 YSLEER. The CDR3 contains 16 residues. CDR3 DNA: TGCGCCAGCAGCCAGACTAGCGGGAGATCCCCCGGGGAGCTGTTTTTT. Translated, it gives CASSQTSGRSPGELFF.

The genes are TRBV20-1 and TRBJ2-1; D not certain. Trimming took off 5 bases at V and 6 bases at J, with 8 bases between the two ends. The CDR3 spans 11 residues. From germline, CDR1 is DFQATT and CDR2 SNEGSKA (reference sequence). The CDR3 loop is CSASPFNEQFF. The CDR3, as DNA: TGCAGTGCTTCCCCTTTCAATGAGCAGTTCTTC.

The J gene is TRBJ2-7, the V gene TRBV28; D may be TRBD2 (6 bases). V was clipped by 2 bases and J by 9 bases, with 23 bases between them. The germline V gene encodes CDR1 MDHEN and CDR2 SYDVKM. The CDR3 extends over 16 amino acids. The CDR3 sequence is CASSLGQEGPSGGQYF. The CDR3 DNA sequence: TGTGCCAGCAGTTTAGGGCAGGAGGGCCCATCAGGCGGGCAGTACTTC.

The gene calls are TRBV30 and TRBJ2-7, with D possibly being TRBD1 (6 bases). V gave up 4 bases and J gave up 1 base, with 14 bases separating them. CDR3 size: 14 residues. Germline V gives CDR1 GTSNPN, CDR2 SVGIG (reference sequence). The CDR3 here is CAWTSQRGSYEQYF. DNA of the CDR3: TGTGCCTGGACCTCACAGAGGGGGTCCTACGAGCAGTACTTC.

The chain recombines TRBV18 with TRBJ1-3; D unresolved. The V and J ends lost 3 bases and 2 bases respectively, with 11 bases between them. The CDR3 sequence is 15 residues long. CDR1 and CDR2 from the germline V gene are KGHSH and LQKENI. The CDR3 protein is CASSPETFTGNTIYF. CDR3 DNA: TGTGCCAGCTCACCGGAGACTTTCACTGGAAACACCATATATTTT.

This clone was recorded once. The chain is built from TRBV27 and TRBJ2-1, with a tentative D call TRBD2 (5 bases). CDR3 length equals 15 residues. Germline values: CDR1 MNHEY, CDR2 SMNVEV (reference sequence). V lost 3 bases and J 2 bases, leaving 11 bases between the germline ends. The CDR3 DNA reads TGTGCCAGCAGTTTTCCCCGGGGTACCTACAATGAGCAGTTCTTC. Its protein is CASSFPRGTYNEQFF.

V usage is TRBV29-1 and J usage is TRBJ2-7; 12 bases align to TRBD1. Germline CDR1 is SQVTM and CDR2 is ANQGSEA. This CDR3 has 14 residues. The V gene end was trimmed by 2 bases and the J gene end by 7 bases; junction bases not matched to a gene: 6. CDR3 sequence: CSVESRDRGLEQYF. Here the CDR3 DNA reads TGCAGCGTTGAAAGTAGGGACAGGGGGCTTGAGCAGTACTTC.

CDR3 bases: TGTGCCACCAGCGGGGACAGGGGGATACAGGAAAAACTGTTTTTT. This translates into CATSGDRGIQEKLFF. This chain uses TRBV15 with TRBJ1-4; TRBD1 matches at 11 bases. The V and J ends lost 5 bases and 8 bases, in that order; junction bases with no gene match: 7. The CDR3 sequence is 15 residues long. CDR1 and CDR2 from the germline V gene are LNHNV and YYDKDF (reference sequence).

CDR3 amino acids: CASSLAGGRVYEQYF. The CDR3 DNA reads as TGTGCCAGCAGCTTAGCGGGCGGGAGGGTGTACGAGCAGTACTTC. The chain recombines TRBV7-2 with TRBJ2-7; 9 bases agree with TRBD2. J gave up 4 bases and V 0 bases, and 4 bases lay outside the gene matches. The CDR3 consists of 15 residues. Germline V gene sequence: CDR1 SGHTA, CDR2 FQGNSA.

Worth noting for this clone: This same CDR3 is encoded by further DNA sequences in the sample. As DNA, the CDR3 is TGTGCCAGCAGCGTCGAGGGCTCTGGGGCCAACGTCCTGACTTTC. Protein: CASSVEGSGANVLTF. The chain recombines TRBV9 with TRBJ2-6; D might be TRBD2 (5 bases). Germline CDR1 is SGDLS and CDR2 is YYNGEE. The CDR3 runs to 15 residues. V was clipped by 2 bases and J by 0 bases, with 6 bases between them.

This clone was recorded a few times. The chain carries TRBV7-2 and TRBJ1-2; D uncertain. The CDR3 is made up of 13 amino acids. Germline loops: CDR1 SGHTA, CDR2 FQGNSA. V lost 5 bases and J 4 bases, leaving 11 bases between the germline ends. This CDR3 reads CASSPGIPYGYTF. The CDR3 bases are TGTGCCAGCAGCCCCGGGATCCCCTATGGCTACACCTTC.